This T cell receptor (beta chain) was captured by sequencing in a study of shared clonotypes between healthy human individuals. Study details: A couple of female and a few male donors aged 18 to 49 were enrolled.

With 7 bases removed from V and 2 bases from J, the gap between germline ends came to 15 bases. Per germline, CDR1 MNHEY and CDR2 SMNVEV (reference sequence). The CDR3 is 14 residues long. With respect to this clone: The antigen remains unidentified.

CD45RO-negative cells were positively selected for CCR7, leaving out terminally differentiated effector memory CD45RA+ cells. The donors were adults (healthy and HIV-negative) with no recent acute infections or vaccinations. Running of the assay took place at deep level. Some clones are missing from TCRdb's copy, which holds only in-frame ones; the method was immunoSEQ multiplex PCR. Among roughly 600,000 clones listed, nearly 98% were seen once. Study-wide points: Estimated clonotype richness was generally higher in naive than memory subsets.

The sample taken for sequencing was naive CD8+ T cells sorted from blood. The V and J genes are TRBV27 and TRBJ2-7; the D gene is possibly TRBD2 (5 bases). The TCR originated in a man younger than 45 in good health. In DNA form, the CDR3 reads TGTGCCAGCATGGACCGGGCGGGTGCCTACGAGCAGTACTTC. Translated: CASMDRAGAYEQYF.